The clone carrying this T cell receptor beta chain was found a few times. Its antigen remains unknown. This record comes from a study of cytomegalovirus exposure and HLA in healthy donors. The V and J ends lost 6 bases and 3 bases respectively, with 11 bases between them. The germline gives CDR1 SNHLY, CDR2 FYNNEI. This CDR3 is 13 amino acids long. Overall study findings and caveats: After further analysis at a later stage, roughly 16,000 TCR beta sequences were associated with HLA alleles at 0.05 false discovery rate.

The PCR contained 60 Vbeta and 13 Jbeta primers. The data were produced by immunoSEQ multiplex PCR, yet TCRdb's version contains in-frame clones alone and is incomplete. Among 60,000 or so clones listed, 77% were seen once. The TCR sequence derives from a woman in her 40s in good health and CMV-seropositive. What was sequenced was PBMCs. The chain joins TRBV2 to TRBJ1-2; a weak D match, TRBD1 (5 bases). The CDR3 here is CASRADRDYGYTF. DNA of the CDR3: TGTGCCAGCAGAGCTGACAGAGACTATGGCTACACCTTC.